This TCR beta chain is from a study of blood T cell repertoires in COVID-19. Study as a whole: Collection of acute and convalescent COVID-19 samples took place in the United States, Italy and Spain. T cells, B-cell-depleted T cells, or PBMCs supplied cDNA or gDNA.

The CDR3 runs to 14 residues. Germline CDR1 MNHNS, CDR2 SASEGT. With V trimmed by 6 bases and J by 4 bases, 5 bases remained unmatched. In the original processing: For nucleated cells, counts were estimated from reference gene primer amplification. Method: immunoSEQ multiplex PCR; TCRdb's copy keeps in-frame clones and lacks some. V and J calls and clone size are copied from that table; D and trimming were computed from the DNA. The table records approximately 220,000 clones, around 90% of them present only once. This clone was detected only once. Material: peripheral blood. This TCR was sampled from a man between 60 and 70 years old with acute or convalescent COVID-19. The chain recombines TRBV6-1 with TRBJ2-5; 10 bases line up with TRBD1. CDR3 region: CASRDWDRGETQYF. DNA for the CDR3: TGTGCCAGCAGGGACTGGGACAGGGGAGAGACCCAGTACTTC.